This T cell receptor (beta chain) was sequenced during a study of shared T cell receptors in the human thymus. Germline values: CDR1 SGHAT, CDR2 FQNNGV. With 3 bases removed from V and 10 bases from J, the gap between germline ends came to 24 bases. The CDR3 length is 16 residues. TCRdb's copy holds only in-frame clones and misses some; the assay was immunoSEQ multiplex PCR. The table records tens of thousands of clones, 90% to 95% of them present only once. This rearrangement joins TRBV11-2 to TRBJ1-1; D uncertain. Input material: thymocytes. This TCR was recovered from a human donor. The CDR3 spells CASSFWASRPEFTAFF. CDR3 in DNA: TGTGCCAGCAGCTTCTGGGCCTCAAGACCGGAATTTACAGCTTTCTTT.